This passage covers 24 T cell receptor beta chains from one sample sequenced in a study of response to subunit inactivated influenza vaccine. TCRdb independently ran MiXCR on the RT-PCR reads; one entry per CDR3 protein. The sample has a few hundred thousand distinct CDR3 sequences, roughly 22% seen once; the top ten hold under 13%. Sequencing was performed on PBMCs from blood, taken about 20 months after vaccination. The receptors originated from a man between 45 and 75 years old who received an inactivated influenza vaccine.

CDR3 residues: CSAEGTQTGHQPQHF. The CDR3 DNA reads as TGCAGTGCCGAAGGTACCCAGACAGGGCATCAGCCCCAGCATTTT. The rearrangement joins TRBV20-1 to TRBJ1-5, with 7 bases identical to TRBD1. The CDR3 has 15 residues. The V and J ends lost 6 bases and 5 bases, in that order; junction bases with no gene match: 13. Germline assignment: CDR1 DFQATT and CDR2 SNEGSKA (reference sequence).

The chain joins TRBV28 to TRBJ1-5; D perhaps matches TRBD1 (5 bases). The CDR3 has 13 amino acids. V was cut by 6 bases and J by 2 bases, with 8 bases left in between. Germline loops: CDR1 MDHEN, CDR2 SYDVKM. This CDR3 reads CASRKQGNQPQHF. The CDR3 bases are TGTGCCAGCAGGAAACAGGGCAATCAGCCCCAGCATTTT.

This clonotype was picked up a small number of times. The CDR3 spells CSATTPGVINQPQHF. DNA of the CDR3: TGCAGTGCCACGACCCCAGGGGTGATCAATCAGCCCCAGCATTTT. The chain uses TRBV20-1 and TRBJ1-5; perhaps TRBD1 as D (6 bases). V was clipped by 6 bases and J by 3 bases, with 18 bases between them. Germline values: CDR1 DFQATT, CDR2 SNEGSKA (reference sequence). This CDR3 contains 15 residues.

This clonotype was observed a few times. This chain links TRBV2 with TRBJ1-5; D may be TRBD1 (5 bases). Germline CDR1 is SNHLY and CDR2 is FYNNEI. This CDR3 has 14 residues. Trimming removed 3 bases from V and 9 bases from J, with 15 bases in between. Here the CDR3 DNA reads TGTGCCAGCAGTGATTCTGGGGCCCAAGGGCCCCAGCATTTT. Its translation is CASSDSGAQGPQHF.

This clonotype has more than one count but fewer than ten. The chain couples TRBV20-1 to TRBJ1-5, with no clear D. CDR3 length: 14 amino acids. Trimming took off 1 base at V and 0 bases at J, with 7 bases between the two ends. Germline V CDR1 and CDR2: DFQATT, SNEGSKA (reference sequence). In DNA form, the CDR3 reads TGCAGTGCTAGAGGCTTATATAGCAATCAGCCCCAGCATTTT. This translates into CSARGLYSNQPQHF.

The sample holds a few counts of this clonotype. The V and J genes are TRBV7-8 and TRBJ1-2, with 9 bases fitting TRBD1. The CDR3 extends over 15 amino acids. Losses at the gene ends were 5 bases for V and 7 bases for J; bases not matched to a gene: 11. The germline CDR1 and CDR2 sequences are SGHVS and FQNEAQ. CDR3 sequence reads: CASSPKVGTGSGYTF. The CDR3 nucleotides are TGTGCCAGCAGCCCTAAGGTCGGGACAGGGAGTGGCTACACCTTC.

Only a few counts were recorded for this clonotype. This chain links TRBV10-1 with TRBJ2-2, with D possibly being TRBD1 (5 bases). The V gene lost 4 bases and the J gene lost 4 bases, with 10 bases spanning the gap. Germline V gene sequence: CDR1 WNHNN, CDR2 SYGVQD (reference sequence). The CDR3 is 14 amino acids. This CDR3 reads CASSVKTGTGELFF. Written as DNA, the CDR3 is TGCGCCAGCAGTGTGAAAACAGGCACCGGGGAGCTGTTTTTT.

This clonotype was detected many times. This sequence joins TRBV30 and TRBJ1-2; no definite D call. This CDR3 contains 14 residues. The germline V gene encodes CDR1 GTSNPN and CDR2 SVGIG (reference sequence). Trimming took 2 bases from V and 4 from J, leaving 14 bases between them. The CDR3 is CAWSTPLAAYGYTF. CDR3 nucleotide sequence: TGTGCCTGGAGTACCCCGTTGGCCGCCTATGGCTACACCTTC.

This clonotype has a single count. V gene TRBV29-1 combines with J gene TRBJ2-1; D remains ambiguous. Looked up from germline, CDR1 is SQVTM and CDR2 is ANQGSEA. Trimming left V 3 bases short and J 2 bases short, with 2 bases between. The CDR3 is 11 residues long. The CDR3, as DNA: TGCAGCGTTGATCCCTACAATGAGCAGTTCTTC. Its translation: CSVDPYNEQFF.

The chain employs TRBV10-2 and TRBJ2-1; D gene uncertain. Germline CDR1 WSHSY, CDR2 SAAADI. V was pared by 0 bases and J by 6 bases, with 12 bases between. The CDR3 runs to 15 residues. The CDR3 coding sequence is TGCGCCAGCAGTGAGTCGTCCCTAGGCGGCAATGAGCAGTTCTTC. Translation: CASSESSLGGNEQFF.

V and J are TRBV4-2 and TRBJ1-6, with unresolved D. There are 14 residues in the CDR3. CDR1 and CDR2 (germline): LGHNA, YNFKEQ. Trimming stripped 0 bases from V and 9 bases from J, with 9 bases between. The CDR3 nucleotides read TGTGCCAGCAGCCAAGATCCGGGCGTTTCACCCCTCCACTTT. Translated, it gives CASSQDPGVSPLHF.

This clonotype was detected only a few times. V is TRBV28 and J is TRBJ1-4, with unresolved D. The germline CDR1 and CDR2 sequences are MDHEN and SYDVKM. The CDR3 runs 14 residues. Trimming removed 2 bases at V and 2 bases at J, with 6 bases between. The CDR3 nucleotides are TGTGCCAGCAGTTTACAGACCACTAATGAAAAACTGTTTTTT. Translation gives CASSLQTTNEKLFF.

This clonotype was detected a few times. The J gene is TRBJ2-1, the V gene TRBV12-3 or TRBV12-4; 7 nucleotides match TRBD2. This CDR3 comprises 13 residues. Unmatched junction bases numbered 7, after V lost 5 bases and J lost 9 bases. CDR3 amino acids: CASSPGTMGEQFF. The CDR3 DNA sequence: TGTGCCAGCAGTCCCGGGACTATGGGTGAGCAGTTCTTC.

This clonotype was observed a handful of times. The chain couples TRBV11-1 to TRBJ1-2, with 8 positions matching TRBD1. The CDR3 runs 19 residues. After removal of 3 bases from V and 0 bases from J, the junction contained 15 bases not matched to a gene. Germline values: CDR1 SGHAT, CDR2 FQDESV (reference sequence). The CDR3 sequence is CASSFTGGEQDRTNYGYTF. Here the CDR3 DNA reads TGTGCCAGCAGCTTTACAGGGGGGGAGCAGGACAGGACTAACTATGGCTACACCTTC.

The chain is built from TRBV15 and TRBJ2-7; the match to TRBD2 covers 11 bases. This CDR3 region has 15 residues. The J segment lost 7 bases and the V segment lost 0 bases, leaving 5 bases of the junction unmatched. Per the germline V gene, CDR1 is LNHNV and CDR2 is YYDKDF (reference sequence). The CDR3 is CATSRDLAGGREQYF. The DNA of the CDR3 is TGTGCCACCAGCAGAGATCTAGCGGGGGGAAGGGAGCAGTACTTC.

The chain combines TRBV11-3 with TRBJ2-1; 8 positions match TRBD2. V was clipped by 4 bases and J by 4 bases; unmatched bases: 3. In germline, CDR1 is SGHNT, CDR2 YENEEA. The CDR3 loop spans 14 amino acids. The CDR3 DNA reads as TGTGCCAGCAGCTCGGGGGGGCTTTACAATGAGCAGTTCTTC. Translation gives CASSSGGLYNEQFF.

This clonotype was counted only a few times. The V call is TRBV3-1, the J call TRBJ2-5, with 10 bases fitting TRBD2. With V trimmed by 1 base and J by 7 bases, 12 bases remained unmatched. The CDR3 runs 17 residues. Germline V lookup: CDR1 LGHDT, CDR2 YNNKEL (reference sequence). CDR3 nucleotides: TGTGCCAGCAGCCAAGCTAGCGGGAGTTTATCGAGCAGGACCCAGTACTTC. Amino acid sequence: CASSQASGSLSSRTQYF.

This clonotype was counted a few times. This chain uses TRBV20-1 with TRBJ2-3; the match to TRBD2 covers 9 bases. This CDR3 is built from 18 residues. The germline CDR1 and CDR2 sequences are DFQATT and SNEGSKA (reference sequence). V trimming: 1 base; J trimming: 2 bases; junction bases outside the gene matches: 13. CDR3 amino acids: CSARVPPFLAGFTDTQYF. CDR3 nucleotides: TGCAGTGCTAGAGTACCCCCCTTTCTAGCGGGATTCACAGATACGCAGTATTTT.

The chain links TRBV7-9 to TRBJ2-3; D is ambiguous. The CDR3 contains 14 residues. V was cut by 3 bases and J by 2 bases, with 9 bases left in between. Germline loops: CDR1 SEHNR, CDR2 FQNEAQ (reference sequence). CDR3 sequence: CASSFRTNTDTQYF. The DNA of the CDR3 is TGTGCCAGCAGCTTTCGCACTAACACAGATACGCAGTATTTT.

This clonotype was counted only a few times. CDR3 amino acids: CASSLLVFGELFF. Here the CDR3 DNA reads TGTGCCAGCAGCTTACTAGTCTTTGGGGAGCTGTTTTTT. This sequence joins TRBV5-5 and TRBJ2-2; D possibly corresponds to TRBD2 (5 bases). The germline CDR1 and CDR2 sequences are SGHKS and YYEKEE (reference sequence). This CDR3 is built from 13 residues. Trimming removed 2 bases from V and 8 bases from J, with 10 bases in between.

This clonotype was detected ten times or more. The chain recombines TRBV6-5 with TRBJ2-7; no definite D call. This CDR3 spans 14 amino acids. Germline assignment: CDR1 MNHEY and CDR2 SVGAGI. Trimming stripped 4 bases from V and 4 bases from J, with 14 bases between. This CDR3 is CASSWSSARYEQYF. CDR3 nucleotide sequence: TGTGCCAGCAGTTGGAGTTCGGCCCGATACGAGCAGTACTTC.

This clonotype was counted at least ten times. J is TRBJ1-2 and V is TRBV5-1; no clear D. The V and J ends lost 4 bases and 1 base respectively, with 11 bases between them. The length of the CDR3 is 14 residues. Germline CDR1 reads SGHRS; CDR2 reads YFSETQ. CDR3 sequence reads: CASSRDPLNYGYTF. The CDR3 DNA is TGCGCCAGCAGCCGCGATCCTCTTAACTATGGCTACACCTTC.

Only a few counts were recorded for this clonotype. The chain employs TRBV29-1 and TRBJ2-7; D call uncertain. V was clipped by 0 bases and J by 0 bases, with 9 bases between them. There are 14 residues in the CDR3. Germline CDR1 is SQVTM and CDR2 is ANQGSEA. CDR3: CSVEEPASSYEQYF. CDR3 DNA sequence: TGCAGCGTTGAAGAACCGGCATCCTCCTACGAGCAGTACTTC.

This clonotype came up a few times. The chain employs TRBV9 and TRBJ2-1; D possibly matches TRBD1 or TRBD2 (5 bases each). V was cut by 4 bases and J by 10 bases, with 21 bases left in between. This CDR3 is built from 15 residues. Germline V CDR1 and CDR2: SGDLS, YYNGEE. CDR3 residues: CASSPDGTQGREQFF. As DNA, the CDR3 is TGTGCCAGCAGCCCTGACGGGACCCAGGGACGGGAGCAGTTCTTC.